The 29 T cell receptor beta chains given below trace back to one sample, sequenced in a study of cytomegalovirus exposure and HLA in healthy donors. PCR amplification relied on 60 Vbeta primers (plus 13 Jbeta primers). Method: immunoSEQ multiplex PCR; TCRdb's copy keeps in-frame clones and lacks some. The sample records about 130,000 clones, 60% to 75% being singletons. The material sequenced was PBMCs. Source of these receptors: a woman between 50 and 59 years old in good health and CMV-seropositive.

This clone was picked up a small number of times. The V call is TRBV28, the J call TRBJ2-5; weak D call: TRBD1 (7 bases). CDR1 is MDHEN and CDR2 is SYDVKM in the germline V gene. V was shortened by 5 bases and J by 5 bases, with 24 bases between the two germline ends. The CDR3 extends over 17 amino acids. The CDR3 DNA sequence: TGTGCCAGCAGTCTGCTGGGAGGTGACAGGGAGACGGAGACCCAGTACTTC. Its protein product is CASSLLGGDRETETQYF.

This clone was seen once. The chain recombines TRBV9 with TRBJ2-7; 7 bases agree with TRBD1. The CDR3 runs to 16 residues. The V gene's germline CDR1 is SGDLS and CDR2 YYNGEE. Germline trimming cut 0 bases from V and 3 bases from J; bases unmatched to any gene: 9. The DNA of the CDR3 is TGTGCCAGCAGCGTAGATGGGGACAGCGGATTCTACGAGCAGTACTTC. It encodes CASSVDGDSGFYEQYF. Full variable domain (remainder filled in from reference TRBV9 and TRBJ2-7): DSGVTQTPKHLITATGQRVTLRCSPRSGDLSVYWYQQSLDQGLQFLIQYYNGEERAKGNILERFSAQQFPDLHSELNLSSLELGDSALYFCASSVDGDSGFYEQYFGPGTRLTVT.

This chain connects TRBV10-3 to TRBJ1-6; tentatively, D is TRBD1 (6 bases). The CDR3 sequence is 15 residues long. Germline-derived CDR1 and CDR2 are ENHRY and SYGVKD. With 3 bases removed from V and 8 bases from J, the gap between germline ends came to 14 bases. CDR3 nucleotides: TGTGCCATCAGTGATATCAACAGGGATGATTCACCCCTCCACTTT. This encodes CAISDINRDDSPLHF.

The chain links TRBV2 to TRBJ1-3; 8 nucleotides line up with TRBD1. Trimming took 7 bases from V and 4 from J; bases not matched to a gene: 9. Germline lookup yields CDR1 SNHLY and CDR2 FYNNEI. The CDR3 has 15 amino acids. For the CDR3, the DNA is TGTGCCAGCAAGGAATACGGGACAGGAGGAAACACCATATATTTT. Its translation: CASKEYGTGGNTIYF.

J is TRBJ2-2 and V is TRBV4-1; TRBD2 is a possible D gene (6 bases). CDR1 MGHRA and CDR2 YSYEKL come from the germline V gene. The CDR3 sequence is 16 residues long. V was shortened by 4 bases and J by 15 bases, with 27 bases between the two germline ends. CDR3 nucleotides: TGCGCCAGCAGCCCGTCCCTCAGCTCGTCGGGAGTCGCGATGTTTTTT. Its protein is CASSPSLSSSGVAMFF.

This chain links TRBV5-6 with TRBJ1-4; tentative D call: TRBD1 (6 bases). The ends were cut back, 4 bases at V and 7 bases at J, with 17 bases in the middle. This CDR3 comprises 15 residues. Germline V lookup: CDR1 SGHDT, CDR2 YYEEEE. Here the CDR3 reads CASSLLQGRSEKLFF. The CDR3 DNA follows: TGTGCCAGCAGCCTGCTTCAGGGGCGTAGTGAAAAACTGTTTTTT.

J is TRBJ1-3 and V is TRBV28; D gene unclear. Trimming pared 8 bases from V and 2 bases from J, leaving 10 bases between. The CDR3 runs to 13 residues. Germline CDR1 is MDHEN and CDR2 is SYDVKM. The CDR3: CASGWAAGNTIYF. The CDR3 nucleotides read TGTGCCAGCGGTTGGGCCGCTGGAAACACCATATATTTT.

The chain uses TRBV30 and TRBJ1-6; 8 bases agree with TRBD1. There are 15 residues in the CDR3. V lost 2 bases to trimming and J lost 10 bases; unmatched junction nucleotides: 10. The germline CDR1 and CDR2 sequences are GTSNPN and SVGIG (reference sequence). Here the CDR3 reads CAWSPGRGRQSPLHF. CDR3 bases: TGTGCCTGGAGTCCTGGCAGGGGGCGTCAATCACCCCTCCACTTT.

V is TRBV5-6 and J is TRBJ1-3; 11 nucleotides match TRBD1. Germline V CDR1 and CDR2: SGHDT, YYEEEE. Germline trimming cut 3 bases from V and 2 bases from J; bases unmatched to any gene: 4. The CDR3 is 16 residues long. The CDR3 loop reads CASSSGQGATGNTIYF. DNA of the CDR3: TGTGCCAGCAGCTCCGGACAGGGGGCAACTGGAAACACCATATATTTT.

This clone was observed a few times. V and J are TRBV11-2 and TRBJ2-5, with 8 nucleotides matching TRBD2. The CDR3 consists of 15 residues. The J segment lost 2 bases and the V segment lost 1 base, leaving 3 bases of the junction unmatched. Germline loops: CDR1 SGHAT, CDR2 FQNNGV. The CDR3 coding sequence is TGTGCCAGCAGCTTAGTAATAGCGGGGCAAGAGACCCAGTACTTC. Its translation is CASSLVIAGQETQYF. The full variable domain, in which reference TRBV11-2 and TRBJ2-5 provide the parts outside the CDR3, is EAGVAQSPRYKIIEKRQSVAFWCNPISGHATLYWYQQILGQGPKLLIQFQNNGVVDDSQLPKDRFSAERLKGVDSTLKIQPAKLEDSAVYLCASSLVIAGQETQYFGPGTRLLVL.

This clone is termed medium-sized. The chain couples TRBV6-1 to TRBJ1-3; D gene uncertain. This CDR3 is built from 16 residues. CDR1 and CDR2 from the germline V gene are MNHNS and SASEGT. The V gene lost 1 base and the J gene lost 4 bases, with 14 bases spanning the gap. For the CDR3, the DNA is TGTGCCAGCAGTGAAGTCGCGTCGGGGAAAGGAAACACCATATATTTT. It encodes CASSEVASGKGNTIYF.

The rearrangement joins TRBV20-1 to TRBJ2-1, with D possibly TRBD1 on 6 matching bases. There are 11 residues in the CDR3. The V gene's germline CDR1 is DFQATT and CDR2 SNEGSKA (reference sequence). CDR3 DNA sequence: TGCAGCCCCGCCCAGGGGAATGAGCAGTTCTTC. It specifies CSPAQGNEQFF.

The rearrangement uses TRBV27 and TRBJ2-1, with D possibly matching TRBD2 (6 bases). V gave up 3 bases and J gave up 8 bases, with 11 bases separating them. Per the germline V gene, CDR1 is MNHEY and CDR2 is SMNVEV (reference sequence). The CDR3 runs to 13 residues. The CDR3 DNA follows: TGTGCCAGCAGTTTTTTGGGGGGTGATGAGCAGTTCTTC. Translated: CASSFLGGDEQFF.

This chain uses TRBV28 with TRBJ2-1; D remains unclear. The CDR3 extends over 12 amino acids. The V gene lost 3 bases and the J gene lost 4 bases, with 4 bases spanning the gap. Germline V gives CDR1 MDHEN, CDR2 SYDVKM. The CDR3 region is CASSLQYNEQFF. The CDR3 DNA is TGTGCCAGCAGTTTGCAGTACAATGAGCAGTTCTTC.

This clone was seen a few times. The chain joins TRBV4-3 to TRBJ1-2, with D hard to call. Germline CDR1 LGHNA, CDR2 YSLEER. Trimming took 0 bases from V and 9 from J, leaving 17 bases between them. There are 15 residues in the CDR3. As DNA, the CDR3 is TGCGCCAGCAGCCAAGATGTAAGGTATCCGGGGAGCTACACCTTC. It translates to CASSQDVRYPGSYTF.

V and J are TRBV27 and TRBJ2-3, with D perhaps matching TRBD2 (6 bases). CDR1 and CDR2 from the germline V gene are MNHEY and SMNVEV (reference sequence). The CDR3 runs to 14 residues. The V end was cut by 3 bases, the J end by 3 bases, with 10 bases between. DNA of the CDR3: TGTGCCAGCAGTTTCCGGCGGGAAACAGATACGCAGTATTTT. Translation gives CASSFRRETDTQYF.

There are a few counts of this clone. This chain links TRBV6-1 with TRBJ2-5; D perhaps matches TRBD1 (5 bases). Germline V gene sequence: CDR1 MNHNS, CDR2 SASEGT. This CDR3 comprises 17 residues. V lost 2 bases to trimming and J lost 5 bases, with 21 bases between them. The CDR3 region is CASSERSVGQTGETQYF. In nucleotides, the CDR3 is TGTGCCAGCAGTGAAAGGTCGGTGGGGCAGACTGGGGAGACCCAGTACTTC.

The J gene is TRBJ2-5, the V gene TRBV6-5, with TRBD1 matching over 7 bases. The CDR3 sequence is 15 residues long. The trim removed 2 bases at V and 4 bases at J, leaving 7 bases unmatched. Germline V CDR1 and CDR2: MNHEY, SVGAGI. CDR3 loop: CASSYTLDRPETQYF. DNA of the CDR3: TGTGCCAGCAGTTACACATTGGACAGGCCAGAGACCCAGTACTTC.

The V and J genes are TRBV5-1 and TRBJ1-6; 9 nucleotides agree with TRBD1. CDR1 and CDR2 from the germline V gene are SGHRS and YFSETQ. With V trimmed by 6 bases and J by 6 bases, 4 bases remained unmatched. This CDR3 has 14 amino acids. The DNA of the CDR3 is TGCGCCAGCACCCCGGGACAGGGTAATTCACCCCTCCACTTT. The encoded protein is CASTPGQGNSPLHF. Together with reference TRBV5-1 and TRBJ1-6, the CDR3 gives the full variable domain: KAGVTQTPRYLIKTRGQQVTLSCSPISGHRSVSWYQQTPGQGLQFLFEYFSETQRNKGNFPGRFSGRQFSNSRSEMNVSTLELGDSALYLCASTPGQGNSPLHFGNGTRLTVT.

The V call is TRBV14, the J call TRBJ2-1, with 13 bases that match TRBD2. Germline V lookup: CDR1 SGHDN, CDR2 FVKESK. CDR3 length: 16 amino acids. Trimming cost V 1 base and J 10 bases; bases outside gene matches: 7. The CDR3 here is CASSQVTSGGATEQFF. CDR3 bases: TGTGCCAGCAGCCAAGTTACTAGCGGGGGGGCGACCGAGCAGTTCTTC. The entire variable domain, with the rest obtained from reference TRBV14 and TRBJ2-1, is as follows: EAGVTQFPSHSVIEKGQTVTLRCDPISGHDNLYWYRRVMGKEIKFLLHFVKESKQDESGMPNNRFLAERTGGTYSTLKVQPAELEDSGVYFCASSQVTSGGATEQFFGPGTRLTVL.

The J gene is TRBJ2-3, the V gene TRBV18, with 9 bases fitting TRBD1. J was trimmed by 5 bases and V by 5 bases; bases with no gene match: 8. In germline, CDR1 is KGHSH, CDR2 LQKENI. This CDR3 comprises 15 residues. The CDR3 DNA follows: TGTGCCAGCTCATCCCGGACAGGGGAGAGAGATACGCAGTATTTT. Residues: CASSSRTGERDTQYF.

The genes are TRBV14 and TRBJ1-1; a possible D gene is TRBD1 (5 bases). Germline V lookup: CDR1 SGHDN, CDR2 FVKESK. This CDR3 has 14 amino acids. V gave up 0 bases and J gave up 4 bases, with 9 bases separating them. CDR3 coding DNA: TGTGCCAGCAGCCAAGACGGGGGAAGCACTGAAGCTTTCTTT. Protein: CASSQDGGSTEAFF.

This chain uses TRBV10-2 with TRBJ2-1, with a weak D call TRBD2 (6 bases). There are 15 residues in the CDR3. V dropped 7 bases and J dropped 1 base, with 14 bases sitting between them. CDR1 WSHSY and CDR2 SAAADI come from the germline V gene. The DNA of the CDR3 is TGCGCCAGCAAGCCTGGTGCGGGGTCCTACAATGAGCAGTTCTTC. Translated: CASKPGAGSYNEQFF.

The chain combines TRBV4-2 with TRBJ1-2; the D is unclear. The CDR3 is made up of 14 amino acids. V lost 0 bases and J 5 bases, leaving 10 bases between the germline ends. Germline V gives CDR1 LGHNA, CDR2 YNFKEQ. The CDR3 reads CASSQDRFGYGYTF. In nucleotides, the CDR3 is TGTGCCAGCAGCCAAGATAGGTTCGGGTATGGCTACACCTTC.

This rearrangement joins TRBV5-5 to TRBJ2-3; TRBD2 aligns across 9 bases. CDR1 and CDR2 (germline): SGHKS, YYEKEE (reference sequence). V lost 4 bases to trimming and J lost 1 base; unmatched junction nucleotides: 4. This CDR3 contains 15 residues. The CDR3 nucleotides are TGTGCCAGCAGCCCCTGGACTAGCGGCACAGATACGCAGTATTTT. Protein: CASSPWTSGTDTQYF. The complete variable domain, with remaining parts taken from reference TRBV5-5 and TRBJ2-3, reads DAGVTQSPTHLIKTRGQQVTLRCSPISGHKSVSWYQQVLGQGPQFIFQYYEKEERGRGNFPDRFSARQFPNYSSELNVNALLLGDSALYLCASSPWTSGTDTQYFGPGTRLTVL.

V is TRBV4-1 and J is TRBJ1-4, with 7 bases identical to TRBD1. V shed 1 base and J 5 bases; nucleotides not matched to a gene: 4. Germline V lookup: CDR1 MGHRA, CDR2 YSYEKL. CDR3 length equals 15 residues. The DNA for the CDR3 is TGCGCCAGCAGCCAAGTGACAGGGCGAAATGAAAAACTGTTTTTT. The encoded protein is CASSQVTGRNEKLFF.

DNA of the CDR3: TGTGCCAGCAGGCCTCTAGCGGGGGGCACAGATACGCAGTATTTT. Amino acids: CASRPLAGGTDTQYF. J is TRBJ2-3 and V is TRBV6-5; TRBD2 aligns across 10 bases. Germline V lookup: CDR1 MNHEY, CDR2 SVGAGI. The CDR3 length is 15 residues. J lost 1 base, V lost 6 bases, and 4 bases had no gene match.

This chain uses TRBV5-6 with TRBJ2-5; D gene unclear. The CDR3 consists of 13 residues. Looked up from germline, CDR1 is SGHDT and CDR2 is YYEEEE. Trimming removed 2 bases at V and 2 bases at J, with 7 bases between. CDR3 in amino acids: CASSFPQQETQYF. DNA of the CDR3: TGTGCCAGCAGCTTTCCACAGCAAGAGACCCAGTACTTC. Supplemented by reference TRBV5-6 and TRBJ2-5, the full variable domain reads DAGVTQSPTHLIKTRGQQVTLRCSPKSGHDTVSWYQQALGQGPQFIFQYYEEEERQRGNFPDRFSGHQFPNYSSELNVNALLLGDSALYLCASSFPQQETQYFGPGTRLLVL.

In DNA form, the CDR3 reads TGTGCCAGCAGCTTAGAGGCCAGGTATAGCAATCAGCCCCAGCATTTT. This sequence encodes CASSLEARYSNQPQHF. The chain links TRBV7-2 to TRBJ1-5; D gene ambiguous. The germline V gene encodes CDR1 SGHTA and CDR2 FQGNSA. There are 16 residues in the CDR3. V was trimmed by 1 base and J by 0 bases, leaving 10 bases between them.